The source of this TCR beta chain is a study of T-cell memory formation after mild COVID-19. MiXCR was run by TCRdb on the 5' RACE reads, yielding one entry per CDR3 protein. The repertoire includes roughly 280,000 distinct CDR3 sequences, 7.5% to 9.5% of them detected once, and under 25% sits in the top ten. This clonotype turned up a few times. Germline-derived CDR1 and CDR2 are MNHEY and SVGEGT. The CDR3 extends over 14 amino acids. V was pared by 2 bases and J by 4 bases, with 9 bases between. The chain has TRBV6-2 or TRBV6-3 and TRBJ1-3, with D possibly TRBD1 on 5 matching bases. Sequencing was done on a sample of PBMCs or a T cell subset sorted from them (not recorded which). This TCR derives from a man younger than 30 who had mild COVID-19 (a few samples of this study predate the infection). Cell type and time point are not known. The CDR3 DNA reads as TGTGCCAGCAGTTACCAGGGCGTCGGAAACACCATATATTTT. The encoded protein is CASSYQGVGNTIYF.